Below are 8 T cell receptor beta chains sequenced from a single sample in a study of blood T cell repertoires in COVID-19. TCRdb's table, derived via immunoSEQ multiplex PCR, lists solely in-frame clones and lacks some. The sample includes roughly 290,000 clones, about 86% of them seen just once. Material for sequencing was peripheral blood. Source of these receptors: a person between 65 and 79 years old with COVID-19, enrolled during active disease.

The genes are TRBV6-5 and TRBJ2-2; D remains unclear. Trimming left V 0 bases short and J 5 bases short, with 13 bases between. The V gene's germline CDR1 is MNHEY and CDR2 SVGAGI. CDR3 length: 16 amino acids. The CDR3 loop is CASSYSYSYGTGELFF. DNA for the CDR3: TGTGCCAGCAGTTACTCTTACTCTTACGGTACCGGGGAGCTGTTTTTT.

The V and J genes are TRBV20-1 and TRBJ2-5; 10 bases agree with TRBD2. Germline V gives CDR1 DFQATT, CDR2 SNEGSKA (reference sequence). Unmatched junction bases numbered 4, after V lost 3 bases and J lost 3 bases. The CDR3 is 14 residues long. The CDR3 DNA reads TGCAGTGCTAGTGGTAGCGGGAGGAAAGAGACCCAGTACTTC. It encodes CSASGSGRKETQYF.

The count of this clone is one. V usage is TRBV19 and J usage is TRBJ1-2, with 7 bases fitting TRBD1. Germline trimming cut 3 bases from V and 3 bases from J; bases unmatched to any gene: 7. Germline CDR1 LNHDA, CDR2 SQIVND (reference sequence). There are 15 residues in the CDR3. The CDR3 loop reads CASSIAGQWDYGYTF. CDR3 in DNA: TGTGCCAGTAGTATCGCGGGACAGTGGGACTATGGCTACACCTTC.

The V and J genes are TRBV23-1 and TRBJ2-7, with D tentatively TRBD2 (5 bases). TRBV23-1 is sorted into the ORF group, with uncertain function. V was shortened by 0 bases and J by 2 bases, with 35 bases between the two germline ends. CDR3 length equals 23 residues. The CDR3 here is CASSQSKCFGRASILPPTYEQYF. The CDR3 DNA follows: TGCGCCAGCAGTCAATCGAAATGTTTCGGGCGGGCGAGCATACTGCCCCCTACCTACGAGCAGTACTTC.

The chain employs TRBV5-1 and TRBJ2-7, with TRBD1 matching over 8 bases. Per the germline V gene, CDR1 is SGHRS and CDR2 is YFSETQ. V lost 3 bases, J lost 6 bases, and 11 bases stayed unmatched. This CDR3 is 15 amino acids long. The CDR3 bases are TGCGCCAGCAGCTCGTCGGGGGACAGGCTGTTCGAGCAGTACTTC. Amino acids: CASSSSGDRLFEQYF.

V is TRBV2 and J is TRBJ1-2; 11 bases agree with TRBD1. V trimming: 1 base; J trimming: 4 bases; junction bases outside the gene matches: 11. Germline V lookup: CDR1 SNHLY, CDR2 FYNNEI. The CDR3 extends over 18 amino acids. The CDR3 nucleotides read TGTGCCAGCAGTGAAGTGGCCGGGACAGGGGGTTACCCCTATGGCTACACCTTC. Translation: CASSEVAGTGGYPYGYTF.

The chain combines TRBV28 with TRBJ2-7, with TRBD1 identical over 9 bases. Trimming at V came to 8 bases and at J to 2 bases, leaving 10 bases not matched to a gene. This CDR3 has 15 residues. The germline CDR1 and CDR2 sequences are MDHEN and SYDVKM. The CDR3 protein is CASSSGQGVPYEQYF. CDR3 sequence (DNA): TGTGCCAGCTCCTCGGGACAGGGAGTTCCCTACGAGCAGTACTTC.

The chain combines TRBV3-1 (or the pseudogene TRBV3-2) with TRBJ2-5; tentative D call: TRBD1 (6 bases). The CDR3 consists of 15 residues. Per the germline V gene, CDR1 is LGHDT and CDR2 is YNNKEL (reference sequence). V lost 4 bases and J lost 1, with 13 bases in between. CDR3 amino acids: CASSLRTDLQETQYF. CDR3 sequence (DNA): TGTGCCAGCAGCCTCCGGACAGACCTCCAAGAGACCCAGTACTTC.